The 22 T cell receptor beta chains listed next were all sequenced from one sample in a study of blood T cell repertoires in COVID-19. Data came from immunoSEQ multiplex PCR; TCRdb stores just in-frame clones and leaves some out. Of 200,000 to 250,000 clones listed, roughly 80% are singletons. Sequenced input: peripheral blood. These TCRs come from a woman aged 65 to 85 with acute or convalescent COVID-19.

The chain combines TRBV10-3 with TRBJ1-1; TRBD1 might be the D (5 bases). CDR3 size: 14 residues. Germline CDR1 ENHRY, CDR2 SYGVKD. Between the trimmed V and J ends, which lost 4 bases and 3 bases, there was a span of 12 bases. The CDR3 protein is CAISVRGRDTEAFF. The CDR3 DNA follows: TGTGCCATCAGTGTTAGGGGTCGGGACACTGAAGCTTTCTTT.

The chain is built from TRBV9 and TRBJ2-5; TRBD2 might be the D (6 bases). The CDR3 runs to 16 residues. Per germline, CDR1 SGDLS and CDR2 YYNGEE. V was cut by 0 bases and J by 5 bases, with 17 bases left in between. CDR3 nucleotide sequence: TGTGCCAGCAGCGTAGATCGGGGGTGGAATACGGAGACCCAGTACTTC. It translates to CASSVDRGWNTETQYF.

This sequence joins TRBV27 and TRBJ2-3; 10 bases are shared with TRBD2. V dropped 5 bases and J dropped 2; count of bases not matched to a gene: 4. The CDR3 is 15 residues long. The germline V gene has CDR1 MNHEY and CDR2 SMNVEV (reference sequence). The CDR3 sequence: CASSRTSGFTDTQYF. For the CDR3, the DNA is TGTGCCAGCAGTCGGACTAGCGGATTCACAGATACGCAGTATTTT.

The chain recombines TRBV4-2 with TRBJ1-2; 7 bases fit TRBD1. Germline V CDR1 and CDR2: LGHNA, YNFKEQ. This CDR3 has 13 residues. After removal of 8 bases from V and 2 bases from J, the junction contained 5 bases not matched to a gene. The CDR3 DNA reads TGTGCCAGCTCTACAGGGGCCAACTATGGCTACACCTTC. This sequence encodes CASSTGANYGYTF.

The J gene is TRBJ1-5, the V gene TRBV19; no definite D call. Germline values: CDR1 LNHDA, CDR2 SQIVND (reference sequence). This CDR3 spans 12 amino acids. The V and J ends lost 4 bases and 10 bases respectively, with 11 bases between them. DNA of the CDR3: TGTGCCAGTAGTACAAACACGTCCCCCCAGCATTTT. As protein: CASSTNTSPQHF.

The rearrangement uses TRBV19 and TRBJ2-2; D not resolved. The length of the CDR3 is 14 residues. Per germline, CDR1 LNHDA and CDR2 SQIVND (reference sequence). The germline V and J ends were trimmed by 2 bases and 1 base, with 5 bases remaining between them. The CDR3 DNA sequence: TGTGCCAGTAGTATACAGGAGAACACCGGGGAGCTGTTTTTT. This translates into CASSIQENTGELFF.

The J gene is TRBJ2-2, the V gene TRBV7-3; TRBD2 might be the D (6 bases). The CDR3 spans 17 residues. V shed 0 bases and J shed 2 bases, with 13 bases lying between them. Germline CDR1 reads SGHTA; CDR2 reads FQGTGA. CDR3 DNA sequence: TGTGCCAGCAGCTTAACGGGCCCTAGCGCAAACACCGGGGAGCTGTTTTTT. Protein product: CASSLTGPSANTGELFF.

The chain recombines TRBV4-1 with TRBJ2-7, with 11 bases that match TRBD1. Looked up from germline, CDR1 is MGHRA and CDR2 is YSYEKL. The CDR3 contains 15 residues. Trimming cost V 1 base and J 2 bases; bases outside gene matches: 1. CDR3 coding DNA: TGCGCCAGCAGCCAAGGGACAGGGGGCACCTACGAGCAGTACGTC. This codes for CASSQGTGGTYEQYV.

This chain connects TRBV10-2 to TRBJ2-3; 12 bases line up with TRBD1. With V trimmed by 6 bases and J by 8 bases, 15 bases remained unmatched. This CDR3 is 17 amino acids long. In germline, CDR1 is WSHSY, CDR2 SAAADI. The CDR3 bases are TGCGCCAGCAGCGGACTCCGGGACAGGGGGCTTTCGGGTACGCAGTATTTT. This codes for CASSGLRDRGLSGTQYF.

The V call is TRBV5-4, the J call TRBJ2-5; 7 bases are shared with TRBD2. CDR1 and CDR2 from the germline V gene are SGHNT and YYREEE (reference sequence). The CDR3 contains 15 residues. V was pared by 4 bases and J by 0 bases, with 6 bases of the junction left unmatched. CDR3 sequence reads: CASSAPGGDQETQYF. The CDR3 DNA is TGTGCCAGCAGCGCCCCTGGGGGGGACCAAGAGACCCAGTACTTC.

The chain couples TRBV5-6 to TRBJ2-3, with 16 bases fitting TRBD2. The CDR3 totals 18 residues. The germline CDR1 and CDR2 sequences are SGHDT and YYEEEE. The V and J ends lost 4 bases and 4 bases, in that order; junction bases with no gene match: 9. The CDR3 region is CASSPGLAGGPKADTQYF. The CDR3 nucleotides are TGTGCCAGCAGCCCGGGACTAGCGGGGGGGCCTAAGGCAGATACGCAGTATTTT. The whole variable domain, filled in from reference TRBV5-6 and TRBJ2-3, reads DAGVTQSPTHLIKTRGQQVTLRCSPKSGHDTVSWYQQALGQGPQFIFQYYEEEERQRGNFPDRFSGHQFPNYSSELNVNALLLGDSALYLCASSPGLAGGPKADTQYFGPGTRLTVL.

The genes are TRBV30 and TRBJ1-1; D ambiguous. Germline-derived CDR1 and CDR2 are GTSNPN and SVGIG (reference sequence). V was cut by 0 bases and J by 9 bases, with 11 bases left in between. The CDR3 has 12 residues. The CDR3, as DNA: TGTGCCTGGAGTGTACCCCCAGGAAAAGCTTTCTTT. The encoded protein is CAWSVPPGKAFF.

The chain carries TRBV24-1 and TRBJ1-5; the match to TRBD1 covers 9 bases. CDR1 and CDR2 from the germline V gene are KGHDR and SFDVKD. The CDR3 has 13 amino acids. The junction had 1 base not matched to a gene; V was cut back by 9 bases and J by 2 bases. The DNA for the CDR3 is TGTGCCACCGGGACAGGGCGCAATCAGCCCCAGCATTTT. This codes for CATGTGRNQPQHF.

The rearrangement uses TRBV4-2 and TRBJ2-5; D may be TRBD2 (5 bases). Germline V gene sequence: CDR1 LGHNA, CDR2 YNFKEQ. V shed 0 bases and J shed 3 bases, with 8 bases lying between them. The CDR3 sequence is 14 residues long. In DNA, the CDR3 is TGTGCCAGCAGCCAAGACTACGGGAAAGAGACCCAGTACTTC. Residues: CASSQDYGKETQYF.

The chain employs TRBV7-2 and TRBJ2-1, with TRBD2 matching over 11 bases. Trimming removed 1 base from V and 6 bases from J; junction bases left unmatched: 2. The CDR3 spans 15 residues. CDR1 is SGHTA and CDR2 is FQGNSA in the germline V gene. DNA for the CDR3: TGTGCCAGCAGCTTAGTAGCGGGGGGGGTCAATGAGCAGTTCTTC. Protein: CASSLVAGGVNEQFF.

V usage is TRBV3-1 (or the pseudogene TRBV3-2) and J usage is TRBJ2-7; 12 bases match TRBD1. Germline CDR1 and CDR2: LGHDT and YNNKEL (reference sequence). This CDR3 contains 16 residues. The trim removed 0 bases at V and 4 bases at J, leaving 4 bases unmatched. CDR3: CASSQEGQGASYEQYF. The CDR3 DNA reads TGTGCCAGCAGCCAAGAGGGACAGGGGGCATCTTACGAGCAGTACTTC.

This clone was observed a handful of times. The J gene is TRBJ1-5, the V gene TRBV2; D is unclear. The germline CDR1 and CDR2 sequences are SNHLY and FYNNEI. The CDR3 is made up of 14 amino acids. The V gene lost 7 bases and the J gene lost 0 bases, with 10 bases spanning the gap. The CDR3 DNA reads TGTGCCAGCACCCAGCAGGATAGCAATCAGCCCCAGCATTTT. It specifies CASTQQDSNQPQHF.

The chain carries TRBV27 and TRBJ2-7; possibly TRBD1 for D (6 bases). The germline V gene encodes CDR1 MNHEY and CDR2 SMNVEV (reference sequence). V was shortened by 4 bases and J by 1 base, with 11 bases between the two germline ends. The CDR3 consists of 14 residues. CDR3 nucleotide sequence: TGTGCCAGCAGTTCAGGGGACACTTCCTACGAGCAGTACTTC. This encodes CASSSGDTSYEQYF.

This chain's CDR3 is CASSLGGAGGADTQYF. The CDR3 DNA follows: TGCGCCAGCAGCTTGGGGGGCGCGGGGGGTGCAGATACGCAGTATTTT. The chain is built from TRBV5-1 and TRBJ2-3, with TRBD2 matching 8 bases. With 0 bases clipped from V and 4 bases from J, the junction kept 7 bases outside the gene matches. CDR3 length: 16 amino acids. CDR1 is SGHRS, CDR2 YFSETQ, per germline.

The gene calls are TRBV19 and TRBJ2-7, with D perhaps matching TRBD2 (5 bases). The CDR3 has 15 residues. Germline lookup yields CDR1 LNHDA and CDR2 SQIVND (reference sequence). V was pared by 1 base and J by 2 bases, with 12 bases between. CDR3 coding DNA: TGTGCCAGTAGTATAGTTAGAGGGTTGACCTACGAGCAGTACTTC. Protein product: CASSIVRGLTYEQYF. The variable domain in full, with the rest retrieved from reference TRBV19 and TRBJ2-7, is DGGITQSPKYLFRKEGQNVTLSCEQNLNHDAMYWYRQDPGQGLRLIYYSQIVNDFQKGDIAEGYSVSREKKESFPLTVTSAQKNPTAFYLCASSIVRGLTYEQYFGPGTRLTVT.

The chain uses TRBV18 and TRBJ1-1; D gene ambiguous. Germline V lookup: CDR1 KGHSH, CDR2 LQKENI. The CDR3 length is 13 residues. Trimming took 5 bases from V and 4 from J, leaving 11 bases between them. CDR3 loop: CASSIFEATEAFF. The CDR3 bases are TGTGCCAGCTCAATCTTTGAGGCCACTGAAGCTTTCTTT.

CDR3 DNA sequence: TGTGCCAGCACCGGATGGGACAGGATTTCCACTGAAGCTTTCTTT. Its protein is CASTGWDRISTEAFF. The rearrangement links TRBV2 to TRBJ1-1, with 8 positions matching TRBD1. With V trimmed by 7 bases and J by 4 bases, 11 bases remained unmatched. CDR1 and CDR2 (germline): SNHLY, FYNNEI. CDR3 size: 15 residues.